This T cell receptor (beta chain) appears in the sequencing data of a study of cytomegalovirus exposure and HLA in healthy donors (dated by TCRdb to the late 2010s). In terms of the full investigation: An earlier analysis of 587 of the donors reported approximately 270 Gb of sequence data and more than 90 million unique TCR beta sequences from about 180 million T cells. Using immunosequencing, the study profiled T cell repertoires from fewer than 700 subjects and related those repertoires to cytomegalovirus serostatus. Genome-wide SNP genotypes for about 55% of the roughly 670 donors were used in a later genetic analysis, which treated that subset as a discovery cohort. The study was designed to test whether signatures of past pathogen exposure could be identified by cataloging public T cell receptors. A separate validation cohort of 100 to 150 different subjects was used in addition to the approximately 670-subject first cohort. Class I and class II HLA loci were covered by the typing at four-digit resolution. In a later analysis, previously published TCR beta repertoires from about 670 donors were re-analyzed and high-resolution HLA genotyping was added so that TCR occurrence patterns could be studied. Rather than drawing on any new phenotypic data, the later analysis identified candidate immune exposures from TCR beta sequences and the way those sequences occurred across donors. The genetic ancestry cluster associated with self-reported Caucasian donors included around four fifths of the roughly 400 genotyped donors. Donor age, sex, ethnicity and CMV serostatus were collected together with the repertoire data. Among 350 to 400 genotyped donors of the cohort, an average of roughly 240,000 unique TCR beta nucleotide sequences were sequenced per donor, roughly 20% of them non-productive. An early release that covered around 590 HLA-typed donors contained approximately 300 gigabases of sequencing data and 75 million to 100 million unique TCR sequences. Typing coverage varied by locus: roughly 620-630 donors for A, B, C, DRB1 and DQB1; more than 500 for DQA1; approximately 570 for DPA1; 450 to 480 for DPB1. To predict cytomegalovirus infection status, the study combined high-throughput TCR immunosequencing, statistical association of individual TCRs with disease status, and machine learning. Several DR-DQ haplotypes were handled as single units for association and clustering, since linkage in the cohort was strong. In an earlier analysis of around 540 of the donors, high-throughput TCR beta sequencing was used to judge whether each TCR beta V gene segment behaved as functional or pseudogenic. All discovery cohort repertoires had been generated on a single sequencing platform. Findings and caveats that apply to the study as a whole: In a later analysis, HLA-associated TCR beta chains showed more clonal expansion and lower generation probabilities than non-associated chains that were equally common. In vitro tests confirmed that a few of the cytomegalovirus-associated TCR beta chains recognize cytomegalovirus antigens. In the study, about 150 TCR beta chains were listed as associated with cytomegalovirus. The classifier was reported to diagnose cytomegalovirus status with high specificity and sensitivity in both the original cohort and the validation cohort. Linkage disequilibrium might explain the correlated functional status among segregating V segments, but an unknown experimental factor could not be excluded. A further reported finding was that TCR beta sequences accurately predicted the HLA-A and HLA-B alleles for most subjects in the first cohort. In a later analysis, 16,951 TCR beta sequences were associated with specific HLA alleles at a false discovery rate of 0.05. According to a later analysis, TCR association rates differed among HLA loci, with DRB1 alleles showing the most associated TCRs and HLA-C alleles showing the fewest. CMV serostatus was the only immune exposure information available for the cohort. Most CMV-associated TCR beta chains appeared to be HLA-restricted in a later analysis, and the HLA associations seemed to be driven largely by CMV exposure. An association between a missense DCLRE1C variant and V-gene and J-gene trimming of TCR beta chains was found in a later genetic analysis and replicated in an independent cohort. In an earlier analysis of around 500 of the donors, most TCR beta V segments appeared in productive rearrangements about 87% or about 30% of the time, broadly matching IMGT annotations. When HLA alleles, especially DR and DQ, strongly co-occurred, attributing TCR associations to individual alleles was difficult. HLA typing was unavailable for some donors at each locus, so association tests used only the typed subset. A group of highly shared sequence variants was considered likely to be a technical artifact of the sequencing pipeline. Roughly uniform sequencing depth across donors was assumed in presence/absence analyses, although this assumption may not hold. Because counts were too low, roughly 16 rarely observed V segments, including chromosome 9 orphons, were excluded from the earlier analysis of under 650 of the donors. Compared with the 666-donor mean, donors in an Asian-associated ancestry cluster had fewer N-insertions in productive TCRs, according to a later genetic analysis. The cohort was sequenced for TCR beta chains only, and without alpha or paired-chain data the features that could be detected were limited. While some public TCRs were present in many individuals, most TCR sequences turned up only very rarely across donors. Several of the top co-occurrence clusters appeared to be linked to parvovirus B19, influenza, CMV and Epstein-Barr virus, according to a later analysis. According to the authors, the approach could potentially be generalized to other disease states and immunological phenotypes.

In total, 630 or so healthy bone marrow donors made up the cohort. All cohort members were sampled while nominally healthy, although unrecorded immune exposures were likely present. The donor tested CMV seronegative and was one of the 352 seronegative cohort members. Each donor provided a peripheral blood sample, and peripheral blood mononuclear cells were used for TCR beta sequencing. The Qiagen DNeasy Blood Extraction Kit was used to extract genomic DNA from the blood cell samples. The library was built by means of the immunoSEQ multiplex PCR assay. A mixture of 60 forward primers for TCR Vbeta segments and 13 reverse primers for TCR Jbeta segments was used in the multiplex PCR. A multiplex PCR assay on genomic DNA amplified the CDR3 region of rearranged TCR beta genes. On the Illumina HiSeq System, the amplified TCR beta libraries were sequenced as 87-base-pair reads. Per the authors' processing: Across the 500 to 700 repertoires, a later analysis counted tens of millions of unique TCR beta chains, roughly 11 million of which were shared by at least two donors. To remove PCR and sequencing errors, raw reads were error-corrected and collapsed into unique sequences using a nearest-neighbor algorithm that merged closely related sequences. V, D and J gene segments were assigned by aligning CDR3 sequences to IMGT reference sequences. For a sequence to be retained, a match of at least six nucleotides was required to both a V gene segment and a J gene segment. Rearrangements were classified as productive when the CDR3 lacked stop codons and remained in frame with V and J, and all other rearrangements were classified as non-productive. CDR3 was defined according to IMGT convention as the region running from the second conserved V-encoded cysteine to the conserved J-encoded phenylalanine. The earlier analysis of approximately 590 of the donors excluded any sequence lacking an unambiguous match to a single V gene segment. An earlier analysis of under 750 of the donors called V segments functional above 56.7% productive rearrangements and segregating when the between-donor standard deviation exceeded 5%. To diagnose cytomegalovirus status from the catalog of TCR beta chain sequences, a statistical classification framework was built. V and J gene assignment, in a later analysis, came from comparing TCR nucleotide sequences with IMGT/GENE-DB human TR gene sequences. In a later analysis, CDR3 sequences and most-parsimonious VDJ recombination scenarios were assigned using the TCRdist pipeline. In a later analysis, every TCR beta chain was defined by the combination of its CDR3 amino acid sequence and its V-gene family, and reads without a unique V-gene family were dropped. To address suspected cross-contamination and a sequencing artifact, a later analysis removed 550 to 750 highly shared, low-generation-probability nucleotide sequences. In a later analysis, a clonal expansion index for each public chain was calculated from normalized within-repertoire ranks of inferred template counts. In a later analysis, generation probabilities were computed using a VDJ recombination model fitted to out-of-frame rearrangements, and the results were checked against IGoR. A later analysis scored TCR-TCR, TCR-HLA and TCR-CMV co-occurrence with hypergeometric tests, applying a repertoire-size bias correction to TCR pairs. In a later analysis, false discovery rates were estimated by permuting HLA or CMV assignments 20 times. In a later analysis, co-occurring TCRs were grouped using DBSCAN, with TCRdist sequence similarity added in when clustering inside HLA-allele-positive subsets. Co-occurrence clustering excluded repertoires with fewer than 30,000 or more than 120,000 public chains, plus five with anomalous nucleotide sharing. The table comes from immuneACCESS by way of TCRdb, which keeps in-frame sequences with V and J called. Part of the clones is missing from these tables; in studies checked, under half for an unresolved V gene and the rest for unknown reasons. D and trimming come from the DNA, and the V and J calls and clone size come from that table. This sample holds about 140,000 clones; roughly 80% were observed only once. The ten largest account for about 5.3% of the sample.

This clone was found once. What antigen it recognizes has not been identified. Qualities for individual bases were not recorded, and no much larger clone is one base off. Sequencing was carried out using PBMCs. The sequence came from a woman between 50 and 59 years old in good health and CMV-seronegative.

The CDR3 loop reads CASSYHRTNTGELFF. The nucleotide sequence reads TGTGCCAGCAGTTACCACAGGACGAACACCGGGGAGCTGTTTTTT. This chain is built from TRBV27 and TRBJ2-2; TRBD1 is possibly the D segment (5 matching bases). V and J are truncated by 4 bases and 0 bases respectively, leaving an intervening sequence of 9 bases. Counted from cysteine to phenylalanine, this CDR3 has 15 amino acids. Only the CDR3 part of the read is kept: 45 bases, read in frame from the first base. Looking up the germline V gene (reference sequence) yields CDR1 MNHEY and CDR2 SMNVEV.